This section outlines one T cell receptor beta chain sequence together with its context. Its antigen is still unknown. The length of the CDR3 is 17 residues. Losses at the gene ends were 0 bases for V and 4 bases for J; bases not matched to a gene: 9. The germline V gene encodes CDR1 LNHNV and CDR2 YYDKDF (reference sequence). This entry comes from a study of cytomegalovirus exposure and HLA in healthy donors. Findings and limits, study-wide: Highly shared sequence variants in one cluster were likely a sequencing artifact. The authors later found most CMV-associated TCR beta chains appeared HLA-restricted.

The PCR contained 60 Vbeta and 13 Jbeta primers. Assay used: immunoSEQ multiplex PCR; TCRdb lists only in-frame clones, some missing. The repertoire includes some 140,000 clones, roughly two thirds of them detected once, and 1.3% sits in the top ten. The rearrangement links TRBV15 to TRBJ1-2, with 9 nucleotides matching TRBD1. The sequencing sample was made of PBMCs. This clonotype was sampled from a middle-aged woman in good health and CMV-seronegative. The chain's CDR3 is CATSRDYPGTGPYGYTF. As DNA, the CDR3 is TGTGCCACCAGCAGAGATTATCCCGGGACAGGGCCCTATGGCTACACCTTC.